This TCR beta chain was obtained from a study of blood T cell repertoires in COVID-19. As for the study in general: Both acute and convalescent COVID-19 samples were obtained from the United States, Italy and Spain.

The germline gives CDR1 MNHEY, CDR2 SMNVEV (reference sequence). CDR3 length: 14 amino acids. V shed 0 bases and J shed 2 bases, with 7 bases lying between them. Source study methods: Amplification of reference gene primers provided the estimated nucleated cell counts. Measured with immunoSEQ multiplex PCR; TCRdb has only the in-frame clones, and not every one. The DNA gave D and trimming, while V, J and clone size come from that table. Of approximately 250,000 clones in the sample, roughly 84% were seen once. This clonotype originated in a man between 60 and 75 years old with acute or convalescent COVID-19. The sequencing input was peripheral blood. The V gene is TRBV27, the J gene TRBJ1-1; D is ambiguous. The CDR3 DNA reads as TGTGCCAGCAGTTTATCCGCGGTAAACACTGAAGCTTTCTTT. Translated: CASSLSAVNTEAFF.